Described below is a single TCR beta chain sequence and its context. The antigen remains undetermined. One base away lies a much larger clone, so this may be a sequencing read error. The data belong to a study of T cells in Graves' hyperthyroidism and ophthalmopathy. In the study overall: Specimen type is peripheral blood, collected at initial diagnosis prior to any treatment.

RNA transcripts gave rise to amplified TCR beta CDR3 regions. First-round RT-PCR of the TCR CDR3 relied on the HTBI primer set. In TCRdb, the multiplex PCR reads were re-called with MiXCR into one record per CDR3 protein. This sample has about 530,000 distinct CDR3 sequences, with about a sixth found just once. Regarding the study as a whole: Most thyroid clonotypes expanded above 0.001 appeared in blood too. Separation of ophthalmopathy from stable hyperthyroidism was achieved by a 13 V-J model.

V was trimmed by 0 bases and J by 11 bases, leaving 13 bases between them. The germline gives CDR1 SGHVS, CDR2 FQNEAQ. This CDR3 comprises 13 residues. Exclusion of patients followed from uncontrolled infection, other autoimmune disease, pregnancy or lactation. The sample comprised blood. The sequence derives from a young woman with Graves' ophthalmopathy. The chain carries TRBV7-8 and TRBJ1-1; D perhaps matches TRBD1 (6 bases). The CDR3 coding sequence is TGTGCCAGCAGCTTAGCGCTTGCAGGGGTGGCTTTCTTT. Amino acids: CASSLALAGVAFF.